This TCR beta chain was sequenced in a study of blood T cell repertoires in COVID-19. Study-level background: Acute and convalescent COVID-19 specimens originated in the United States, Italy and Spain. The cDNA or gDNA used as material had been derived from T cells, B-cell-depleted T cells, or PBMCs.

The authors' processing: Quantification of nucleated cells was approximated via reference gene primer amplification. Assay: immunoSEQ multiplex PCR; the TCRdb copy retains only in-frame clones and omits some. That table furnishes V, J and clone size, whereas the DNA furnished D and trimming. The sample shows 75,000 to 100,000 clones, 60% to 85% of them seen only once. This sequence originates from an elderly woman with acute or convalescent COVID-19. The specimen was peripheral blood.

CDR3 coding DNA: TGTGCCAGCAGCTTAGAAGGGGGAGTAGGCTACGAGCAGTACTTC. It is translated as CASSLEGGVGYEQYF. The gene calls are TRBV11-2 and TRBJ2-7, with TRBD1 as a possible D gene (6 bases). The CDR3 spans 15 residues. V was pared by 0 bases and J by 3 bases, with 12 bases between. Germline lookup yields CDR1 SGHAT and CDR2 FQNNGV.